What follows are 16 T cell receptor beta chains derived from one specimen sequenced in a study of cytomegalovirus exposure and HLA in healthy donors. PCR used 60 Vbeta primers and 13 Jbeta primers. TCRdb's table, derived via immunoSEQ multiplex PCR, lists solely in-frame clones and lacks some. The sample lists roughly 160,000 clones, 80% to 90% seen once, with over 2.5% in the top ten. Sequencing input: PBMCs. Receptor source: a man aged 25-40 years in good health and CMV-seropositive.

V is TRBV7-2 and J is TRBJ2-1; no clear D. This CDR3 has 13 amino acids. Trimming stripped 3 bases from V and 6 bases from J, with 9 bases between. The V gene's germline CDR1 is SGHTA and CDR2 FQGNSA. CDR3 in amino acids: CASSFDRSNEQFF. CDR3 sequence (DNA): TGTGCCAGCAGCTTTGATCGGAGCAATGAGCAGTTCTTC.

V usage is TRBV5-1 and J usage is TRBJ1-4, with TRBD1 matching 9 bases. J lost 7 bases, V lost 4 bases, and 5 bases had no gene match. The V gene's germline CDR1 is SGHRS and CDR2 YFSETQ. This CDR3 comprises 14 residues. Written as DNA, the CDR3 is TGCGCCAGCAGCAGAACAGGGGGCACTGAAAAACTGTTTTTT. This translates into CASSRTGGTEKLFF.

This chain connects TRBV19 to TRBJ2-1; 7 bases are shared with TRBD2. The germline V gene encodes CDR1 LNHDA and CDR2 SQIVND (reference sequence). The CDR3 totals 15 residues. V lost 4 bases to trimming and J lost 1 base; unmatched junction nucleotides: 4. CDR3 amino acids: CASSKWGGSYNEQFF. The CDR3 nucleotides are TGTGCCAGTAGTAAGTGGGGGGGTTCCTACAATGAGCAGTTCTTC.

CDR3 sequence (DNA): TGCGCCAGCAGCCAAGATCCCGGCAGGGGCTATGGCTACACCTTC. The encoded protein is CASSQDPGRGYGYTF. The chain carries TRBV4-3 and TRBJ1-2, with TRBD1 as a possible D gene (6 bases). CDR3 length: 15 amino acids. Trimming cost V 0 bases and J 4 bases, with 12 bases left between them. Germline CDR1 reads LGHNA; CDR2 reads YSLEER.

V and J are TRBV18 and TRBJ2-7; D is unresolved. There are 14 residues in the CDR3. Germline CDR1 reads KGHSH; CDR2 reads LQKENI. Trimming removed 2 bases at V and 3 bases at J, with 11 bases between. The CDR3 coding sequence is TGTGCCAGCTCACCATCCTCGACTTTCTACGAGCAGTACGTC. It is translated as CASSPSSTFYEQYV.

This chain uses TRBV7-2 with TRBJ1-1; the D gene is possibly TRBD1 (5 bases). Germline V gene lookup returns CDR1 SGHTA and CDR2 FQGNSA. Trimming took off 5 bases at V and 0 bases at J, with 25 bases between the two ends. This CDR3 is built from 19 residues. The CDR3 DNA reads TGTGCCAGCAGCCTCGCCCGAAGGAAGCTCGGGGGAATGAACACTGAAGCTTTCTTT. Translated, it gives CASSLARRKLGGMNTEAFF.

The V gene is TRBV23-1, the J gene TRBJ2-3, with 8 bases aligning to TRBD1. TRBV23-1 is marked as an open reading frame, function uncertain. The CDR3 sequence is 13 residues long. V trimming: 0 bases; J trimming: 11 bases; junction bases outside the gene matches: 4. CDR3 nucleotide sequence: TGCGCCAGCAGTCAATCCGGACAGGGAGGGCAGTATTTT. This encodes CASSQSGQGGQYF.

V usage is TRBV7-9 and J usage is TRBJ2-5; D may be TRBD2 (6 bases). The CDR3 has 14 residues. With 1 base removed from V and 5 bases from J, the gap between germline ends came to 11 bases. Per the germline V gene, CDR1 is SEHNR and CDR2 is FQNEAQ (reference sequence). CDR3 residues: CASSLVGGSETQYF. The CDR3, as DNA: TGTGCCAGCAGCTTAGTGGGGGGTTCGGAGACCCAGTACTTC.

CDR3 protein: CASYRGLDNEQFF. The CDR3 DNA follows: TGTGCCAGTTACAGGGGACTTGACAATGAGCAGTTCTTC. The rearrangement uses TRBV2 and TRBJ2-1, with D tentatively TRBD1 (7 bases). The CDR3 runs to 13 residues. Germline-derived CDR1 and CDR2 are SNHLY and FYNNEI. Trimming removed 9 bases at V and 5 bases at J, with 14 bases between.

The DNA of the CDR3 is TGTGCCAGCAGCGTCCAGCCGGGACTAGGGGCCTACGAGCAGTACTTC. This encodes CASSVQPGLGAYEQYF. The chain recombines TRBV5-5 with TRBJ2-7, with 8 bases matching TRBD2. Germline CDR1 reads SGHKS; CDR2 reads YYEKEE (reference sequence). The CDR3 is 16 amino acids. J gave up 2 bases and V 4 bases, and 11 bases lay outside the gene matches.

The V and J genes are TRBV6-6 and TRBJ1-2; the D gene is possibly TRBD1 (5 bases). V lost 4 bases and J 4 bases, leaving 7 bases between the germline ends. The CDR3 extends over 12 amino acids. Germline V gene data show CDR1 as MNHNY and CDR2 as SVGAGI (reference sequence). CDR3 sequence (DNA): TGTGCCAGCAGTTCCACAGGCTATGGCTACACCTTC. Protein product: CASSSTGYGYTF.

V gene TRBV27 combines with J gene TRBJ2-1, with 8 bases aligning to TRBD2. CDR3 length: 15 residues. J was trimmed by 8 bases and V by 5 bases; bases with no gene match: 11. Germline CDR1 and CDR2: MNHEY and SMNVEV (reference sequence). CDR3 sequence (DNA): TGTGCCAGCAGTCTCCGGGAGGGCTGGCGGGATGAGCAGTTCTTC. The encoded protein is CASSLREGWRDEQFF.

The table lists this clone with a few counts. The chain carries TRBV11-3 and TRBJ2-2; no reliable D call. This CDR3 has 15 residues. V was trimmed by 6 bases and J by 0 bases, leaving 11 bases between them. Germline CDR1 SGHNT, CDR2 YENEEA. The CDR3 sequence is CASRYGGPNTGELFF. In nucleotides, the CDR3 is TGTGCCAGCAGGTATGGCGGTCCGAACACCGGGGAGCTGTTTTTT.

V and J are TRBV7-6 and TRBJ2-7; weak D call: TRBD2 (5 bases). V was pared by 5 bases and J by 2 bases, with 16 bases between. CDR3 length equals 15 residues. Germline values: CDR1 SGHVS, CDR2 FNYEAQ. The CDR3 region is CASSISSSYPYEQYF. The CDR3 region has the DNA TGTGCCAGCAGCATCTCGTCTAGCTACCCCTACGAGCAGTACTTC. Based on the CDR3 plus reference TRBV7-6 and TRBJ2-7, the full variable domain is GAGVSQSPRYKVTKRGQDVALRCDPISGHVSLYWYRQALGQGPEFLTYFNYEAQQDKSGLPNDRFSAERPEGSISTLTIQRTEQRDSAMYRCASSISSSYPYEQYFGPGTRLTVT.

The chain recombines TRBV7-2 with TRBJ2-1, with 14 bases identical to TRBD2. CDR3 length: 15 residues. The trim removed 6 bases at V and 3 bases at J, leaving 1 base unmatched. CDR1 is SGHTA and CDR2 is FQGNSA in the germline V gene. DNA for the CDR3: TGTGCCAGCAGTGGGACTAGCGGGAGCTACAATGAGCAGTTCTTC. It is translated as CASSGTSGSYNEQFF.

Details on this clone: The same CDR3 is also encoded by other DNA sequences in this sample. The V gene is TRBV4-3, the J gene TRBJ2-7; TRBD1 agrees at 8 bases. This CDR3 comprises 15 residues. V gave up 2 bases and J gave up 3 bases; unmatched junction bases: 6. Germline V lookup: CDR1 LGHNA, CDR2 YSLEER. This CDR3 is CASSQSQGANYEQYF. The CDR3 DNA reads as TGCGCCAGCAGCCAATCTCAGGGGGCAAACTACGAGCAGTACTTC.